This passage covers 32 T cell receptor beta chains from one sample sequenced in a study of blood T cell repertoires in COVID-19. The assay was immunoSEQ multiplex PCR, and TCRdb's table has in-frame clones only and misses some. The table records approximately 150,000 clones, 82% of them present only once. The sample was PBMCs or T cells enriched from blood (not recorded which). These receptors originate from a man between 60 and 70 years old who had recovered from COVID-19.

V usage is TRBV6-1 and J usage is TRBJ2-1; TRBD2 agrees at 9 bases. There are 16 residues in the CDR3. With V trimmed by 3 bases and J by 10 bases, 13 bases remained unmatched. Germline V gene data show CDR1 as MNHNS and CDR2 as SASEGT. This CDR3 is CASSDGPGLAHREQFF. The CDR3 bases are TGTGCCAGCAGTGATGGTCCGGGACTAGCCCACCGGGAGCAGTTCTTC.

J is TRBJ1-3 and V is TRBV15; 8 positions agree with TRBD1. The germline V gene has CDR1 LNHNV and CDR2 YYDKDF (reference sequence). The J segment lost 3 bases and the V segment lost 4 bases, leaving 5 bases of the junction unmatched. The CDR3 loop spans 15 amino acids. CDR3 in DNA: TGTGCCACCAGCACCACAGGGGGAATTGGAAACACCATATATTTT. This encodes CATSTTGGIGNTIYF.

This clone was seen a few times. The rearrangement uses TRBV13 and TRBJ1-1; maybe TRBD1 (5 bases). The length of the CDR3 is 14 residues. The V end lost 2 bases, the J end lost 3 bases, and 10 bases lay between the germline ends. From germline, CDR1 is PRHDT and CDR2 FYEKMQ (reference sequence). The CDR3 loop reads CASSLKGRYTEAFF. CDR3 DNA: TGTGCCAGCAGCTTAAAGGGGAGGTACACTGAAGCTTTCTTT.

This chain uses TRBV19 with TRBJ2-5, with 9 bases identical to TRBD2. Germline V gene lookup returns CDR1 LNHDA and CDR2 SQIVND (reference sequence). The CDR3 has 18 amino acids. The junction had 14 bases not matched to a gene; V was cut back by 0 bases and J by 6 bases. CDR3 residues: CASSIDLLLAGPTKTQYF. The CDR3 DNA reads TGTGCCAGTAGTATAGATCTATTACTAGCGGGTCCGACGAAGACCCAGTACTTC.

CDR3 sequence: CASSIQGNSPLHF. The CDR3 DNA reads as TGTGCCAGTAGTATACAGGGCAATTCACCCCTCCACTTT. The chain carries TRBV19 and TRBJ1-6; a possible D gene is TRBD1 (5 bases). The CDR3 length is 13 residues. Germline lookup yields CDR1 LNHDA and CDR2 SQIVND (reference sequence). Trimming shortened V by 2 bases and J by 7 bases, and 6 bases separated the two germline ends.

The V gene is TRBV11-2, the J gene TRBJ2-1, with D possibly TRBD2 on 5 matching bases. Trimming shortened V by 5 bases and J by 15 bases, and 17 bases separated the two germline ends. The CDR3 consists of 12 residues. CDR1 and CDR2 (germline): SGHAT, FQNNGV. The CDR3 DNA reads as TGTGCCAGCAGCGAACTTAGGACTTTGACGTTCTTC. Protein sequence: CASSELRTLTFF.

V is TRBV28 and J is TRBJ1-5; possibly TRBD1 for D (5 bases). Trimming left V 6 bases short and J 6 bases short, with 18 bases between. Per germline, CDR1 MDHEN and CDR2 SYDVKM. This CDR3 has 15 residues. The CDR3 DNA follows: TGTGCCAGCAGCCCGGCAGGGCCCTACGTTCAGCCCCAGCATTTT. Protein product: CASSPAGPYVQPQHF.

The chain employs TRBV7-7 and TRBJ2-5; the match to TRBD2 covers 11 bases. CDR1 is SSHAT, CDR2 FNYEAQ, per germline (reference sequence). Unmatched junction bases numbered 1, after V lost 3 bases and J lost 1 base. The CDR3 covers 15 residues. The CDR3 spells CASSLGLAAQETQYF. CDR3 coding DNA: TGTGCCAGCAGCTTGGGACTAGCGGCCCAAGAGACCCAGTACTTC.

The chain is built from TRBV30 and TRBJ2-3; 8 bases are a match to TRBD1. CDR3 length equals 14 residues. Germline V gene sequence: CDR1 GTSNPN, CDR2 SVGIG (reference sequence). Trimming cost V 7 bases and J 2 bases; bases outside gene matches: 8. The CDR3 DNA reads as TGTGCCTACACACAGGGGGGAGTCACAGATACGCAGTATTTT. Its translation is CAYTQGGVTDTQYF.

This clone showed up just a few times. The V and J genes are TRBV13 and TRBJ1-3, with a weak D call TRBD1 (5 bases). Germline V lookup: CDR1 PRHDT, CDR2 FYEKMQ (reference sequence). This CDR3 is built from 19 residues. V was pared by 4 bases and J by 1 base, with 23 bases between. DNA for the CDR3: TGTGCCAGCAGCTCTAATTCCGCCTCAGGGAACCCGTCTGGAAACACCATATATTTT. It yields the protein CASSSNSASGNPSGNTIYF.

This clone was counted once. The rearrangement uses TRBV18 and TRBJ1-5; D gene unclear. V dropped 3 bases and J dropped 3 bases, with 9 bases sitting between them. CDR3 length equals 14 residues. Germline V gene data show CDR1 as KGHSH and CDR2 as LQKENI. CDR3 amino acids: CASSPGSTNQPQHF. CDR3 DNA sequence: TGTGCCAGCTCACCGGGTAGCACCAATCAGCCCCAGCATTTT.

The chain has TRBV19 and TRBJ2-3; D remains unclear. CDR1 and CDR2 (germline): LNHDA, SQIVND (reference sequence). CDR3 length: 15 residues. V lost 5 bases, J lost 0 bases, and 12 bases lay in between. The CDR3 loop is CASSDAHGSTDTQYF. CDR3 bases: TGTGCCAGTAGTGATGCTCACGGGAGCACAGATACGCAGTATTTT.

This sequence joins TRBV9 and TRBJ1-2, with D possibly being TRBD1 (6 bases). This CDR3 region has 15 residues. The V end was cut by 0 bases, the J end by 2 bases, with 11 bases between. In germline, CDR1 is SGDLS, CDR2 YYNGEE. The CDR3 bases are TGTGCCAGCAGCGTAGGTCTGGGGGCAAACTATGGCTACACCTTC. Protein: CASSVGLGANYGYTF.

In this sample, this clone turned up once. The chain couples TRBV7-2 to TRBJ2-5; TRBD1 matches at 8 bases. Unmatched junction bases numbered 10, after V lost 6 bases and J lost 7 bases. There are 14 residues in the CDR3. The germline gives CDR1 SGHTA, CDR2 FQGNSA. The CDR3 DNA sequence: TGTGCCAGCAGTCCAAAGCAGGGGGCTGGGACCCAGTACTTC. Encoded protein: CASSPKQGAGTQYF.

The chain joins TRBV19 to TRBJ2-2; 9 nucleotides agree with TRBD1. This CDR3 has 16 residues. Germline CDR1 LNHDA, CDR2 SQIVND (reference sequence). J was trimmed by 5 bases and V by 9 bases; bases with no gene match: 13. For the CDR3, the DNA is TGTGCCAGCGCTGGGACAGGGCCCCCTGTGACCGGGGAGCTGTTTTTT. It codes for CASAGTGPPVTGELFF.

This chain uses TRBV7-3 with TRBJ2-3, with TRBD2 identical over 10 bases. The V gene end was trimmed by 4 bases and the J gene end by 8 bases; junction bases not matched to a gene: 3. Germline V CDR1 and CDR2: SGHTA, FQGTGA. This CDR3 has 13 residues. CDR3 nucleotides: TGTGCCAGCAGCTCTTTAGCGGGAGGTACGCAGTATTTT. Protein: CASSSLAGGTQYF. Supplemented by reference TRBV7-3 and TRBJ2-3, the full variable domain reads GAGVSQTPSNKVTEKGKYVELRCDPISGHTALYWYRQSLGQGPEFLIYFQGTGAADDSGLPNDRFFAVRPEGSVSTLKIQRTERGDSAVYLCASSSLAGGTQYFGPGTRLTVL.

The rearrangement joins TRBV12-3 or TRBV12-4 to TRBJ2-7; D perhaps matches TRBD1 (6 bases). This CDR3 has 13 residues. V was cut by 1 base and J by 4 bases, with 8 bases left in between. The CDR3 nucleotides read TGTGCCAGCAGTTTAGGACAGGTTTACGAGCAGTACTTC. Its protein product is CASSLGQVYEQYF.

This chain joins TRBV28 and TRBJ1-6, with 7 bases that match TRBD1. Trimming took 2 bases from V and 9 from J; bases not matched to a gene: 7. Germline CDR1 MDHEN, CDR2 SYDVKM. The CDR3 is 15 amino acids. The CDR3 coding sequence is TGTGCCAGCAGTTTAGAGGGGGCCGAGAGTTCACCCCTCCACTTT. This sequence encodes CASSLEGAESSPLHF. Complete variable domain (other parts from reference TRBV28 and TRBJ1-6): DVKVTQSSRYLVKRTGEKVFLECVQDMDHENMFWYRQDPGLGLRLIYFSYDVKMKEKGDIPEGYSVSREKKERFSLILESASTNQTSMYLCASSLEGAESSPLHFGNGTRLTVT.

This rearrangement joins TRBV5-1 to TRBJ1-6; the match to TRBD1 covers 7 bases. Looked up from germline, CDR1 is SGHRS and CDR2 is YFSETQ. The V segment lost 4 bases and the J segment 7 bases; nucleotides outside the gene matches: 8. The CDR3 loop spans 15 amino acids. DNA of the CDR3: TGCGCCAGCAGCCCCCGACAGGGTGAAAATTCACCCCTCCACTTT. Translation gives CASSPRQGENSPLHF.

The chain combines TRBV25-1 with TRBJ2-5, with D uncertain. Germline V gives CDR1 MGHDK, CDR2 SYGVNS. The CDR3 consists of 15 residues. The V gene lost 1 base and the J gene lost 3 bases, with 12 bases spanning the gap. The CDR3 is CASSESSTSKETQYF. The DNA of the CDR3 is TGTGCCAGCAGTGAATCGTCGACAAGCAAAGAGACCCAGTACTTC.

This chain connects TRBV6-6 to TRBJ2-7; tentatively, D is TRBD1 (6 bases). CDR1 is MNHNY and CDR2 is SVGAGI in the germline V gene (reference sequence). The ends were cut back, 0 bases at V and 4 bases at J, with 16 bases in the middle. This CDR3 region has 16 residues. The DNA of the CDR3 is TGTGCCAGCAGTTACTCGAAAGGGGGATCGGGGTACGAGCAGTACTTC. This gives the protein CASSYSKGGSGYEQYF.

The CDR3 DNA reads as TGTGCCAGCAGTTTATCGAACAGGGTCACAGATACGCAGTATTTT. Its translation is CASSLSNRVTDTQYF. The genes are TRBV28 and TRBJ2-3; possible D gene TRBD1, 6 bases. Between the trimmed V and J ends, which lost 1 base and 2 bases, there was a span of 10 bases. The CDR3 has 15 residues. Per the germline V gene, CDR1 is MDHEN and CDR2 is SYDVKM.

The chain joins TRBV4-1 to TRBJ1-2; tentative D call: TRBD1 (6 bases). The V end was cut by 4 bases, the J end by 8 bases, with 17 bases between. The CDR3 covers 14 residues. Germline V CDR1 and CDR2: MGHRA, YSYEKL. The CDR3 loop reads CASSRRPRQVGYTF. Here the CDR3 DNA reads TGCGCCAGCAGCCGGCGCCCGAGACAGGTCGGCTACACCTTC.

The chain links TRBV6-4 to TRBJ1-2; 8 bases map to TRBD1. V was pared by 2 bases and J by 6 bases, with 11 bases of the junction left unmatched. The CDR3 is 16 residues long. Germline-derived CDR1 and CDR2 are MRHNA and SNTAGT. The CDR3 DNA reads as TGTGCCAGCAGTGACACCTCTACAGGGGGTTGGGATGGCTACACCTTC. It specifies CASSDTSTGGWDGYTF.

The chain carries TRBV27 and TRBJ2-1; no reliable D call. This CDR3 is built from 11 residues. From germline, CDR1 is MNHEY and CDR2 SMNVEV (reference sequence). V was pared by 4 bases and J by 12 bases, with 10 bases between. The DNA of the CDR3 is TGTGCCAGCAGTTCGCTCATCGGGCAGTTCTTC. Translating gives CASSSLIGQFF.

A single count supports this clone. The chain recombines TRBV14 with TRBJ2-7; 8 bases line up with TRBD1. The CDR3 extends over 18 amino acids. CDR1 and CDR2 (germline): SGHDN, FVKESK. The ends lost 0 bases at V and 0 bases at J; junction bases unmatched: 10. CDR3 DNA sequence: TGTGCCAGCAGCCAAGAGTCGGGGACAGGAAAAAGCTCCTACGAGCAGTACTTC. Translating it yields CASSQESGTGKSSYEQYF.

This clone came up once. V gene TRBV28 combines with J gene TRBJ2-7; D gene unclear. Germline V gene sequence: CDR1 MDHEN, CDR2 SYDVKM. The CDR3 sequence is 14 residues long. Trimming left V 2 bases short and J 0 bases short, with 8 bases between. The CDR3 protein is CASSLTVSSYEQYF. Here the CDR3 DNA reads TGTGCCAGCAGTTTAACTGTAAGCTCCTACGAGCAGTACTTC.

This clone was observed a single time. V is TRBV28 and J is TRBJ1-2, with D perhaps matching TRBD1 (6 bases). The CDR3 totals 14 residues. The ends were cut back, 1 base at V and 9 bases at J, with 15 bases in the middle. Germline V gene sequence: CDR1 MDHEN, CDR2 SYDVKM. CDR3 region: CASSLYQGRLRYTF. Written as DNA, the CDR3 is TGTGCCAGCAGTTTATATCAGGGGCGGTTACGCTACACCTTC.

This chain links TRBV19 with TRBJ1-5; 8 nucleotides match TRBD1. CDR1 is LNHDA, CDR2 SQIVND, per germline (reference sequence). Trimming removed 5 bases from V and 1 base from J; junction bases left unmatched: 4. The CDR3 is 15 amino acids. CDR3 sequence (DNA): TGTGCCAGTAGTTTGGACAGGGCAAGCAATCAGCCCCAGCATTTT. It codes for CASSLDRASNQPQHF.

The rearrangement joins TRBV7-2 to TRBJ2-1, with 11 nucleotides matching TRBD1. The CDR3 spans 18 residues. Trimming cost V 6 bases and J 0 bases; bases outside gene matches: 10. Per the germline V gene, CDR1 is SGHTA and CDR2 is FQGNSA. CDR3 in DNA: TGTGCCAGCAGAGGCGGGACAGGGGGTTCAAGCTCCTACAATGAGCAGTTCTTC. Encoded protein: CASRGGTGGSSSYNEQFF.

This rearrangement joins TRBV5-6 to TRBJ1-2, with TRBD1 as a possible D gene (6 bases). Looked up from germline, CDR1 is SGHDT and CDR2 is YYEEEE. The V gene lost 4 bases and the J gene lost 2 bases, with 9 bases spanning the gap. CDR3 size: 13 residues. As DNA, the CDR3 is TGTGCCAGCAGCGGGACACCAAACTATGGCTACACCTTC. Protein: CASSGTPNYGYTF.

This clone was counted only a few times. The rearrangement links TRBV29-1 to TRBJ2-7; D is perhaps TRBD1 (5 bases). The CDR3 contains 13 residues. Germline V gives CDR1 SQVTM, CDR2 ANQGSEA. V gave up 7 bases and J gave up 1 base, with 14 bases separating them. The CDR3 bases are TGCAGCGCACAGGACCGCAAGTCCTACGAGCAGTACTTC. As protein: CSAQDRKSYEQYF.